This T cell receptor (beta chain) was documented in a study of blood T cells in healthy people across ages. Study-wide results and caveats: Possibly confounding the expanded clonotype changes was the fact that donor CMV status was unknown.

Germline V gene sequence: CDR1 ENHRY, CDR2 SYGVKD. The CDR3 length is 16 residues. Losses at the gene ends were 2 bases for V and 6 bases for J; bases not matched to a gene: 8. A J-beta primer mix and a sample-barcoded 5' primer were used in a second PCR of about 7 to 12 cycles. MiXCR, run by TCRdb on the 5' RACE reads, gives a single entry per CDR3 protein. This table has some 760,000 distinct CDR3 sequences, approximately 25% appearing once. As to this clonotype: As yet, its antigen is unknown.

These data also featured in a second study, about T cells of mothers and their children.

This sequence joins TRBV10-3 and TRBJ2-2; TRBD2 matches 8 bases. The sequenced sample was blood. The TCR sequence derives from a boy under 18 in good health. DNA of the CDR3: TGTGCCATCAGTGAGCCCGGGACTAGAAATCCCGGGGAGCTGTTTTTT. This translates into CAISEPGTRNPGELFF.